This T cell receptor beta chain derives from a study of blood T cells in healthy people across ages. Study-wide results and caveats: TCR beta diversity tracked closely with naive T cell percentage. A roughly linear fall in TCR beta diversity per million T cells was seen with increasing age.

The CDR3 has 16 residues. Trimming took 8 bases from V and 1 from J, leaving 19 bases between them. For the second PCR, which ran for roughly 7 to 11 cycles, a sample-barcoded 5' primer and a J-beta primer mix were used. Each cDNA molecule received a tag from a template-switch adaptor that had 12 random nucleotides. TCRdb reanalysed the 5' RACE reads using MiXCR and keeps one entry per CDR3 protein. The sample holds about 640,000 distinct CDR3 sequences, 58% seen once. Samples each yielded at least 6 micrograms of total RNA. Note on this clonotype: Its antigen is unidentified.

Sequenced: blood. This receptor was identified in a man in his 60s in good health. The rearrangement joins TRBV12-3 or TRBV12-4 to TRBJ2-3, with D possibly being TRBD2 (7 bases). CDR3 sequence reads: CASLPPGGKGTDTQYF. The CDR3 nucleotides read TGTGCCAGCCTGCCCCCGGGGGGCAAGGGCACAGATACGCAGTATTTT.